The 11 T cell receptor beta chains below were found in one sample sequenced in a study of T cells expressing NK-cell markers. TCRdb re-analyzed the 5' RACE reads; it lists each CDR3 protein once, without DNA. This sample contains about 460,000 distinct CDR3 sequences. Sequenced sample: blood T cells: a sorted CD56 or NKG2C T cell subset, CD4+ or CD8+ T cells, or bulk PBMC T cells (not recorded which). These TCRs come from a woman aged 50 to 65 in good health.

The CDR3 loop reads CASSSHGLNTEAFF. V and J are TRBV7-9 and TRBJ1-1. CDR3 length: 14 residues. Germline V gives CDR1 SEHNR, CDR2 FQNEAQ (reference sequence).

The chain uses TRBV29-1 and TRBJ2-1; the TRBD2 assignment by TCRdb is unverifiable without DNA. The CDR3 totals 15 residues. The germline CDR1 and CDR2 sequences are SQVTM and ANQGSEA. This CDR3 is CSVEELAGTYNEQFF.

The V gene is TRBV20-1, the J gene TRBJ1-5. Germline V gene lookup returns CDR1 DFQATT and CDR2 SNEGSKA (reference sequence). The CDR3 loop spans 15 amino acids. CDR3 in amino acids: CSARVAIGGNQPQHF.

The J gene is TRBJ2-2, the V gene TRBV5-5; as DNA is missing, the TRBD2 call by TCRdb cannot be tested. The CDR3 has 15 residues. CDR1 and CDR2 (germline): SGHKS, YYEKEE (reference sequence). The CDR3: CASSFASGATGELFF.

J is TRBJ2-3 and V is TRBV4-1. The CDR3 is 14 amino acids. The germline V gene encodes CDR1 MGHRA and CDR2 YSYEKL. The CDR3 region is CASSQVPATDTQYF.

V is TRBV6-1 and J is TRBJ1-5; TCRdb lists TRBD1, though no DNA is available to test this call. Germline-derived CDR1 and CDR2 are MNHNS and SASEGT. CDR3 length: 14 residues. The CDR3 loop is CASSEVDIRQPQHF.

The chain employs TRBV10-2 and TRBJ2-3. Germline CDR1 and CDR2: WSHSY and SAAADI. The CDR3 spans 15 residues. The CDR3 sequence: CASSERRTSTDTQYF.

This chain links TRBV27 with TRBJ1-5. This CDR3 comprises 18 residues. Per germline, CDR1 MNHEY and CDR2 SMNVEV (reference sequence). The CDR3 here is CASSWVGPLTHSNQPQHF.

The V call is TRBV11-2, the J call TRBJ2-3; TCRdb's assignment of TRBD2 cannot be checked, as there is no DNA. The CDR3 runs 13 residues. The V gene's germline CDR1 is SGHAT and CDR2 FQNNGV. CDR3 in amino acids: CASRAGVSDTQYF.

The V and J genes are TRBV5-6 and TRBJ2-1; TCRdb calls TRBD2, which cannot be checked without DNA. The length of the CDR3 is 12 residues. Germline V gene sequence: CDR1 SGHDT, CDR2 YYEEEE. CDR3 sequence reads: CASKTGVGEQFF.

The genes are TRBV7-9 and TRBJ2-2; TCRdb's assignment of TRBD1 cannot be checked, as there is no DNA. The CDR3 covers 16 residues. CDR1 is SEHNR and CDR2 is FQNEAQ in the germline V gene (reference sequence). The CDR3: CASREAPSGSTGELFF.